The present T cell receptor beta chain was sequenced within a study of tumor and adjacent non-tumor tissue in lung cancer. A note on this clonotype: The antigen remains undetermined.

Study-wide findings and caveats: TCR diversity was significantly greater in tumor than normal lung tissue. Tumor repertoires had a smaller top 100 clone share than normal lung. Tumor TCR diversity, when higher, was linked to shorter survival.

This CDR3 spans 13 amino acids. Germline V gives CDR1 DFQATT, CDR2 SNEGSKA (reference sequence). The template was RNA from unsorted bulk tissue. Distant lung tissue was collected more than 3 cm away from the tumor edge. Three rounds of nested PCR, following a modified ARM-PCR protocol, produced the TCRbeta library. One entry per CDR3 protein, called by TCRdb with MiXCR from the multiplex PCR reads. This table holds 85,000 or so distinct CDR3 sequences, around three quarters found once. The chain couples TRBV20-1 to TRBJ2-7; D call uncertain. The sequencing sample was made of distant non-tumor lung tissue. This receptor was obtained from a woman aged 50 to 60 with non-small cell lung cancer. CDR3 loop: CNVRGPTSLRAYF. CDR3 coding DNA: TGCAATGTTAGAGGTCCCACAAGCCTCCGAGCGTACTTC.